Sequencing of this T cell receptor (beta chain) was carried out in a study of blood T cell repertoires in COVID-19. Study context: The study drew acute and convalescent COVID-19 samples from the United States, Italy and Spain. Sources were T cells, B-cell-depleted T cells, or PBMCs; the material itself was cDNA or gDNA.

Source study methods: How many nucleated cells were present was estimated from reference gene primer amplification. Profiled with immunoSEQ multiplex PCR; TCRdb holds only in-frame clones, not every one. That table supplies the V and J calls and clone size; D and trimming were determined from the DNA. The table records 270,000 or so clones, 65% to 90% of them present only once. V shed 3 bases, J shed 1 base, and the junction held 7 bases outside the gene matches. The CDR3 totals 16 residues. The germline CDR1 and CDR2 sequences are SGHTA and FQGNSA. Sequencing input: peripheral blood. J is TRBJ2-3 and V is TRBV7-2; TRBD2 agrees at 7 bases. The receptor comes from a woman in her fifties or sixties with active or convalescent COVID-19. The CDR3 nucleotides read TGTGCCAGCAGCTTGAATGGACGGGGGGGCACAGATACGCAGTATTTT. Amino acids: CASSLNGRGGTDTQYF. Supplemented by reference TRBV7-2 and TRBJ2-3, the full variable domain reads GAGVSQSPSNKVTEKGKDVELRCDPISGHTALYWYRQSLGQGLEFLIYFQGNSAPDKSGLPSDRFSAERTGGSVSTLTIQRTQQEDSAVYLCASSLNGRGGTDTQYFGPGTRLTVL.